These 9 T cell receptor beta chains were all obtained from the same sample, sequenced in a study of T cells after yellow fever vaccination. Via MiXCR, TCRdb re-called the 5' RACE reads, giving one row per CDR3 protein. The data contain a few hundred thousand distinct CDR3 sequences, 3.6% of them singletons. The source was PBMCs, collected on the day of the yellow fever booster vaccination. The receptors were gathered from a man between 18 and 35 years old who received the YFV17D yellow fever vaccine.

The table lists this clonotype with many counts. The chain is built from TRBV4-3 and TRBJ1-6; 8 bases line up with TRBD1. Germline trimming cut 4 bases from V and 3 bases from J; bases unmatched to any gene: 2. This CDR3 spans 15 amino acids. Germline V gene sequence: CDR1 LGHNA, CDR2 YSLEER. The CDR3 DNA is TGCGCCAGCAGCCTCGACAGGGGCTATAATTCACCCCTCCACTTT. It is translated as CASSLDRGYNSPLHF.

CDR3 DNA sequence: TGCAGTCCTTTCATCCCCCACAATCAGCCCCAGCATTTT. Translation: CSPFIPHNQPQHF. The chain employs TRBV20-1 and TRBJ1-5; D remains ambiguous. The CDR3 consists of 13 residues. Germline V CDR1 and CDR2: DFQATT, SNEGSKA (reference sequence). Trimming took 8 bases from V and 3 from J, leaving 14 bases between them.

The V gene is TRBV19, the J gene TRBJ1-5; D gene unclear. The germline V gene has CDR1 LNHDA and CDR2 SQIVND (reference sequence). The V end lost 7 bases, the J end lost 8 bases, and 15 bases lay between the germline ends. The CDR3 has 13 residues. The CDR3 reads CASTEGIFKPQHF. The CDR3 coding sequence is TGTGCCAGTACCGAAGGGATTTTTAAGCCCCAGCATTTT.

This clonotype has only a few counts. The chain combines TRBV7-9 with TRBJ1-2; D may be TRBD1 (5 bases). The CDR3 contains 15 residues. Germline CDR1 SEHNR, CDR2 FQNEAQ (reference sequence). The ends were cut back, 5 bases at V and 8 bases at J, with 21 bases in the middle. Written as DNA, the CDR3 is TGTGCCAGCAGCCCACGTGGAGGGGCTCCCAGGGGCTACACCTTC. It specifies CASSPRGGAPRGYTF.

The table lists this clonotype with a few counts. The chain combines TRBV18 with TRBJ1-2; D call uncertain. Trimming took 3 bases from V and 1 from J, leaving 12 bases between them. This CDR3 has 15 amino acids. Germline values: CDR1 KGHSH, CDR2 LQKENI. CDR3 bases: TGTGCCAGCTCACCCCCAAGTCGGGATAACTATGGCTACACCTTC. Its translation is CASSPPSRDNYGYTF. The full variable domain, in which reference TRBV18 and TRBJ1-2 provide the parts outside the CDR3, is NAGVMQNPRHLVRRRGQEARLRCSPMKGHSHVYWYRQLPEEGLKFMVYLQKENIIDESGMPKERFSAEFPKEGPSILRIQQVVRGDSAAYFCASSPPSRDNYGYTFGSGTRLTVV.

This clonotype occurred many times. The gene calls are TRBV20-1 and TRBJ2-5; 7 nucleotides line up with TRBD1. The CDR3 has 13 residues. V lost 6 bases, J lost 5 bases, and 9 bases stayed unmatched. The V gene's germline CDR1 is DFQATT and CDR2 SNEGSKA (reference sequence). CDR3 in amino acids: CSAKQTGLETQYF. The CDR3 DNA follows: TGCAGTGCCAAGCAGACAGGGTTGGAGACCCAGTACTTC.

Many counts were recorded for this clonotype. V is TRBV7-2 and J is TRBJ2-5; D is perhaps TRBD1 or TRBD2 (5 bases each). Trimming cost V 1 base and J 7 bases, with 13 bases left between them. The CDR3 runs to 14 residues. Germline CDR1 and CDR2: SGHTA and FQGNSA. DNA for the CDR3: TGTGCCAGCAGCTTAGTAGGGGCCGGGACGACCCAGTACTTC. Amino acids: CASSLVGAGTTQYF.

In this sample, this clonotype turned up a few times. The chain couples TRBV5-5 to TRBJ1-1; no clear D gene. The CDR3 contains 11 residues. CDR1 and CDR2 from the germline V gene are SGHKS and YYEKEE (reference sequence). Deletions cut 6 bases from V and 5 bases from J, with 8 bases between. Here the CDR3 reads CASTLTTEAFF. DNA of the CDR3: TGTGCCAGCACCCTGACGACTGAAGCTTTCTTT.

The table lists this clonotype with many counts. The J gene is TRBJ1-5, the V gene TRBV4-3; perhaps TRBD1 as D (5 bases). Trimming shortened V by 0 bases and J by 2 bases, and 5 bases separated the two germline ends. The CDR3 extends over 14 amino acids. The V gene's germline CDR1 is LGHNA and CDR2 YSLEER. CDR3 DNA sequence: TGCGCCAGCAGCCAAGACAGGGGCAATCAGCCCCAGCATTTT. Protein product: CASSQDRGNQPQHF.